This TCR beta chain was found in a study of cytomegalovirus exposure and HLA in healthy donors. Of note for this clone: No antigen is known for it.

The germline gives CDR1 SGHAT, CDR2 FQDESV (reference sequence). The CDR3 loop spans 19 amino acids. Trimming cost V 5 bases and J 4 bases, with 24 bases left between them. With 60 Vbeta and 13 Jbeta primers, the PCR was carried out. TCRdb's copy holds only in-frame clones and misses some; the assay was immunoSEQ multiplex PCR. The sample includes about 110,000 clones, approximately 69% of them seen just once. Study-level findings and limits: The only immune exposure information that was available was CMV serostatus. Later, an analysis found that common viral pathogens appeared to be linked with several of the most significant clusters.

Sequenced: PBMCs. The rearrangement uses TRBV11-1 and TRBJ2-6; TRBD2 might be the D (7 bases). This sequence originates from a man aged 25-45 years in good health and CMV-seronegative. The CDR3 spells CASSLGSRGAGRGANVLTF. DNA for the CDR3: TGTGCCAGCAGCCTAGGGTCTCGGGGGGCTGGACGGGGGGCCAACGTCCTGACTTTC.